This TCR beta chain is drawn from a study of identifying expanded T cells in peripheral blood. As to this clone: No antigen is known for it.

This CDR3 is 11 amino acids long. Per germline, CDR1 GTSNPN and CDR2 SVGIG (reference sequence). The V and J ends lost 0 bases and 12 bases respectively, with 11 bases between them. Collection occurred without any documented infections or immune events in donors. The table came from immunoSEQ multiplex PCR; TCRdb's copy has only in-frame clones and leaves some out. The sample shows 90,000 to 100,000 clones, over 75% of them seen only once. General study points: Across healthy donors, higher total template counts meant significantly greater approximately two-week count variance. Differentially abundant clones: roughly 1.2 between replicates, 16.4 at around 15 days, roughly 18 at four.

The sequenced material came from blood. The chain combines TRBV30 with TRBJ1-1; D is possibly TRBD1 (5 bases). This TCR derives from a person between 18 and 75 years old in good health. In DNA form, the CDR3 reads TGTGCCTGGAGTGTAGAGGGGATCACTTTCTTT. The encoded protein is CAWSVEGITFF.